This TCR beta chain appears in the sequencing data of a study of T cell responses to AZD1222 COVID-19 vaccine. Findings and limits, study-wide: It should be noted that donors were predominantly white British and more often female, and clonal diversity was possibly underestimated. With dominance at 160-218 and 743-854, vaccine-associated CD4 TCRs spanned spike. The study reported that nearly half of spike-specific TCRs target unmutated variant regions.

Sequenced by immunoSEQ multiplex PCR; TCRdb stores in-frame clones only, minus some. The profile shows over 100,000 clones, 85% of them singletons. Germline-derived CDR1 and CDR2 are SGHDN and FVKESK. CDR3 length: 21 residues. Trimming cost V 0 bases and J 0 bases; bases outside gene matches: 18. Concerning this clone itself: The antigen is undetermined.

This TCR was sampled from an adult who received the MenACWY meningococcal vaccine as a control. The sequencing used peripheral blood, collected 28 days after the second dose of the MenACWY control vaccine. The chain is built from TRBV14 and TRBJ1-1, with TRBD1 matching 8 bases. This CDR3 is CASSQDLYIETGVFMNTEAFF. The CDR3 bases are TGTGCCAGCAGCCAAGATCTTTATATTGAGACAGGGGTGTTCATGAACACTGAAGCTTTCTTT.